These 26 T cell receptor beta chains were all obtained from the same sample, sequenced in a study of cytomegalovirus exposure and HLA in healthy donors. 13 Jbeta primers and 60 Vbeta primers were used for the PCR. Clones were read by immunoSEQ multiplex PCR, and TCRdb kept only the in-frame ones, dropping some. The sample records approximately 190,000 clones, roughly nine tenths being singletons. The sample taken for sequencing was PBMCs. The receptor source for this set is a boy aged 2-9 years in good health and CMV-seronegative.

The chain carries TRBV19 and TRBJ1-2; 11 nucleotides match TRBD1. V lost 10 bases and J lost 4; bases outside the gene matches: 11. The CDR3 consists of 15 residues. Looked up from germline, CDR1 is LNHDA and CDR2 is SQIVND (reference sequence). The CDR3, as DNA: TGTGCCACTCTGGCCCGGGACAGGGGGATCTATGGCTACACCTTC. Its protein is CATLARDRGIYGYTF.

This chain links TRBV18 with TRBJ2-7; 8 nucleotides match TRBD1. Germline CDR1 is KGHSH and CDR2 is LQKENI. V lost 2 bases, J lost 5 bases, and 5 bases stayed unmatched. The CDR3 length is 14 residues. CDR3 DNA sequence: TGTGCCAGCTCACCATCCTGGGGACAGGACGAGCAGTACTTC. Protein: CASSPSWGQDEQYF.

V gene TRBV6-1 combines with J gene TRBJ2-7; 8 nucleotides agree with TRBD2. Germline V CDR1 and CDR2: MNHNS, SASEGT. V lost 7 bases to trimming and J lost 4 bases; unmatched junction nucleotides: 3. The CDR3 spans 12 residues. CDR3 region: CASKRGMYEQYF. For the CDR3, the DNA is TGTGCCAGCAAGCGGGGGATGTACGAGCAGTACTTC.

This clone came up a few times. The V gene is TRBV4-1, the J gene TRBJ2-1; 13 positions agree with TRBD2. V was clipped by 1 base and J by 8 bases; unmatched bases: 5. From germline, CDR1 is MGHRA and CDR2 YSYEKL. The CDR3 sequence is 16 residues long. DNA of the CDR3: TGCGCCAGCAGCCAAGCAACCGGGACTAGCGGGGATGAGCAGTTCTTC. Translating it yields CASSQATGTSGDEQFF.

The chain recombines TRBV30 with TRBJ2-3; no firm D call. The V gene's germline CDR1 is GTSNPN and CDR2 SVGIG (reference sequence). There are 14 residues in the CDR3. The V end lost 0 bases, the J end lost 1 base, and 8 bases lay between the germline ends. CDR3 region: CAWSVLQGTDTQYF. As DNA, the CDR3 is TGTGCCTGGAGTGTACTTCAGGGCACAGATACGCAGTATTTT.

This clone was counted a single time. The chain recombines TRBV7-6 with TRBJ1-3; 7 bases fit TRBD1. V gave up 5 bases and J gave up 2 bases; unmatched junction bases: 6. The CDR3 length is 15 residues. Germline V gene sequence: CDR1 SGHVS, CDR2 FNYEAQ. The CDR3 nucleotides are TGTGCCAGCAGCCAGACTCAGGGGGCTGGAAACACCATATATTTT. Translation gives CASSQTQGAGNTIYF. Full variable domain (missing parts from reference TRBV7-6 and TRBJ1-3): GAGVSQSPRYKVTKRGQDVALRCDPISGHVSLYWYRQALGQGPEFLTYFNYEAQQDKSGLPNDRFSAERPEGSISTLTIQRTEQRDSAMYRCASSQTQGAGNTIYFGEGSWLTVV.

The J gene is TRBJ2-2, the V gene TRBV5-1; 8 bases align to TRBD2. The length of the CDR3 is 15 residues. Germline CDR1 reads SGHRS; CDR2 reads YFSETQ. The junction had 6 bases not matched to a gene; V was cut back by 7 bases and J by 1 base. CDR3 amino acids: CASVAGSGNTGELFF. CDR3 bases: TGCGCCAGCGTAGCGGGAAGTGGGAACACCGGGGAGCTGTTTTTT.

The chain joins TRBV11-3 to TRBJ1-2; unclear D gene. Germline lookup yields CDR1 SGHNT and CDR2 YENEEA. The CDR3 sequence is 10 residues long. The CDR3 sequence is CEPRSGGYTF. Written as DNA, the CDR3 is TGTGAACCGCGGAGTGGAGGCTACACCTTC. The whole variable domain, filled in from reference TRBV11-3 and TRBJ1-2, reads EAGVVQSPRYKIIEKKQPVAFWCNPISGHNTLYWYLQNLGQGPELLIRYENEEAVDDSQLPKDRFSAERLKGVDSTLKIQPAELGDSAVYLCEPRSGGYTFGSGTRLTVV.

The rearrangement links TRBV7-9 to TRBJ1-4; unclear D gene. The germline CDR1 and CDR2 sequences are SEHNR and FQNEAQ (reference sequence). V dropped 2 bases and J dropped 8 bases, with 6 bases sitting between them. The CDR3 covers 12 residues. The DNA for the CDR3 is TGTGCCAGCAGCTTAATCGGGGAAAAACTGTTTTTT. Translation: CASSLIGEKLFF.

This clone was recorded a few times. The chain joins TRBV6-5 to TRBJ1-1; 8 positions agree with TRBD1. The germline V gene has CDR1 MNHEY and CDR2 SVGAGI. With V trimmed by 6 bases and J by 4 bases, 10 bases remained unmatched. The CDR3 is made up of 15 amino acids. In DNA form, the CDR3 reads TGTGCCAGCAGCCCCCCGACAGGGGCATTCACTGAAGCTTTCTTT. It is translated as CASSPPTGAFTEAFF.

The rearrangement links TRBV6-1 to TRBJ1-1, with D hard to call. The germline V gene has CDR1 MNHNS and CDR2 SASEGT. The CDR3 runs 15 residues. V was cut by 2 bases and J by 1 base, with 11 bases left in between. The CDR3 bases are TGTGCCAGCAGTGAATGGGTCGCAGGGAACACTGAAGCTTTCTTT. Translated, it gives CASSEWVAGNTEAFF.

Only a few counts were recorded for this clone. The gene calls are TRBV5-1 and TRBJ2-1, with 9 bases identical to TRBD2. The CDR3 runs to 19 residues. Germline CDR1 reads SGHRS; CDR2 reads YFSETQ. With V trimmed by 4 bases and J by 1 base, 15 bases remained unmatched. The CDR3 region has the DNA TGCGCCAGCAGCCCGGGGAGAGGGGCGGGAGGGCCTTCCTACAATGAGCAGTTCTTC. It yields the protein CASSPGRGAGGPSYNEQFF. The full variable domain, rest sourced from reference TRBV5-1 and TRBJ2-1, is KAGVTQTPRYLIKTRGQQVTLSCSPISGHRSVSWYQQTPGQGLQFLFEYFSETQRNKGNFPGRFSGRQFSNSRSEMNVSTLELGDSALYLCASSPGRGAGGPSYNEQFFGPGTRLTVL.

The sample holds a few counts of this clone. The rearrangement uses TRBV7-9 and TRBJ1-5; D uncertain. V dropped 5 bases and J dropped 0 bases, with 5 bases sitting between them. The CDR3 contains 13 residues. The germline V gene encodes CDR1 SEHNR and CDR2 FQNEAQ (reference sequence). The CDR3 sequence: CASSLSSNQPQHF. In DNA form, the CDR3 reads TGTGCCAGCAGCCTGAGTAGCAATCAGCCCCAGCATTTT.

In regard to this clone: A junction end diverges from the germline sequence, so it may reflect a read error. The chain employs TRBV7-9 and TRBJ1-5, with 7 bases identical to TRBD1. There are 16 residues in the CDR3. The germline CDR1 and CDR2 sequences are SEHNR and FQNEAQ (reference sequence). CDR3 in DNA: TGTTCCAGCAGCTCAATCACAGGGGTTTCCGATCAGCCCCAGCATTTT. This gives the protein CSSSSITGVSDQPQHF. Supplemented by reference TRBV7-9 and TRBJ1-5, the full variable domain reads DTGVSQNPRHKITKRGQNVTFRCDPISEHNRLYWYRQTLGQGPEFLTYFQNEAQLEKSRLLSDRFSAERPKGSFSTLEIQRTEQGDSAMYLCSSSSITGVSDQPQHFGDGTRLSIL.

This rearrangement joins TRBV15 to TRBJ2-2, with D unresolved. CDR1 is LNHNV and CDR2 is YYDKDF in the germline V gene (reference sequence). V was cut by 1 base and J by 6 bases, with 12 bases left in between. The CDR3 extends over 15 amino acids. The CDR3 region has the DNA TGTGCCACCAGCAGAGGGCAGGTTTGGTCCGGGGAGCTGTTTTTT. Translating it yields CATSRGQVWSGELFF.

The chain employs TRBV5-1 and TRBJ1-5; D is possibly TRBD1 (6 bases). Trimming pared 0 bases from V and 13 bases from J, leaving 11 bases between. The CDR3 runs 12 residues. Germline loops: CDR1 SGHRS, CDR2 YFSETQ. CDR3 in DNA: TGCGCCAGCAGCTTGGCAGGGGAGCGACAGCATTTT. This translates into CASSLAGERQHF.

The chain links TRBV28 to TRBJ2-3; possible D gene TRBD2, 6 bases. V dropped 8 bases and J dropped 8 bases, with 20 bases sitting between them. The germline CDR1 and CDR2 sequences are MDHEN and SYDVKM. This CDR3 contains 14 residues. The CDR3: CASVEVGIAVTQYF. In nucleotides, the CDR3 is TGTGCCAGCGTGGAGGTCGGGATAGCGGTTACGCAGTATTTT.

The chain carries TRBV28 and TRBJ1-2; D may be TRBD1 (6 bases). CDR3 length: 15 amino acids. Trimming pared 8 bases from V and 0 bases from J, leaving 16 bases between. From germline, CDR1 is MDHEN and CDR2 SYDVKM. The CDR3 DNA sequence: TGTGCCAGCTCAACCACAGGGATAGCTAACTATGGCTACACCTTC. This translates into CASSTTGIANYGYTF.

CDR3 residues: CASSPGTSGETQYF. The CDR3 nucleotides read TGTGCCAGCAGTCCCGGGACTAGCGGGGAGACCCAGTACTTC. The V gene is TRBV27, the J gene TRBJ2-5; 12 bases agree with TRBD2. Germline assignment: CDR1 MNHEY and CDR2 SMNVEV (reference sequence). CDR3 length equals 14 residues. After removal of 5 bases from V and 5 bases from J, the junction contained 3 bases not matched to a gene.

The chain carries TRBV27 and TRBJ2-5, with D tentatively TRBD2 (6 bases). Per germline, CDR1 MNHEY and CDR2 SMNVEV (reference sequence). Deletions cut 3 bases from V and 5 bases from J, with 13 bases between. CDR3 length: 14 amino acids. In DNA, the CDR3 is TGTGCCAGCAGTTTGGGGGGTTTAGGGGAGACCCAGTACTTC. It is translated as CASSLGGLGETQYF.

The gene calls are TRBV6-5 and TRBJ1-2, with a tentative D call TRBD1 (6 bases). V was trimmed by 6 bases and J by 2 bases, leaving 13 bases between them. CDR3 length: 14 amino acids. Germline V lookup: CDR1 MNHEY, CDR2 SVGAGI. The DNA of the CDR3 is TGTGCCAGCAGGAGGGGGACGGGAAACTATGGCTACACCTTC. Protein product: CASRRGTGNYGYTF.

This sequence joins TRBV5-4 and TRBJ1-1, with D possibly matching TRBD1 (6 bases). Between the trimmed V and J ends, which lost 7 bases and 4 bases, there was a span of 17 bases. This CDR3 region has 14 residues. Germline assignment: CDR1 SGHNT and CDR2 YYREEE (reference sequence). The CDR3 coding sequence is TGTGCCAGCGCCGAAGGGGGGGCAGGCACTGAAGCTTTCTTT. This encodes CASAEGGAGTEAFF.

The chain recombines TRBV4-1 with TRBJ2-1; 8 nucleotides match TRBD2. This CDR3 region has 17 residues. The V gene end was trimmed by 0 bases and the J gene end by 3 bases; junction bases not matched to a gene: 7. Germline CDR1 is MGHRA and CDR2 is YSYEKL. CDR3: CASSQDGPGGLYNEQFF. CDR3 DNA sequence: TGCGCCAGCAGCCAAGATGGTCCGGGAGGGCTCTACAATGAGCAGTTCTTC.

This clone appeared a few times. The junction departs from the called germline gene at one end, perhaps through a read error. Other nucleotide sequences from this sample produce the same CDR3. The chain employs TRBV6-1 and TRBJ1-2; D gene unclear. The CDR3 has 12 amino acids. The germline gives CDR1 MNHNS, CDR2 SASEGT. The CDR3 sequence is CASSEGAGGYTF. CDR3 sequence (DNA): TGTGCCAGCAGCGAAGGAGCGGGGGGCTACACCTTC.

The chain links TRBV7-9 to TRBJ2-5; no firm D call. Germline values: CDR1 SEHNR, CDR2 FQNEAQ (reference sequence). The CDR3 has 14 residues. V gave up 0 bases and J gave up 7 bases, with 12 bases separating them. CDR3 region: CASSLAVEVGTQYF. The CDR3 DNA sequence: TGTGCCAGCAGCTTAGCTGTAGAGGTCGGGACCCAGTACTTC.

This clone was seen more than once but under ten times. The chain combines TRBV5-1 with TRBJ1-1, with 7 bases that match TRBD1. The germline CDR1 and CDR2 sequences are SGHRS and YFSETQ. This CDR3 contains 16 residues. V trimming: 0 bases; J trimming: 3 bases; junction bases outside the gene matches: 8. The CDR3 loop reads CASSLASGQYYTEAFF. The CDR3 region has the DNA TGCGCCAGCAGCTTGGCTTCGGGACAGTATTACACTGAAGCTTTCTTT.